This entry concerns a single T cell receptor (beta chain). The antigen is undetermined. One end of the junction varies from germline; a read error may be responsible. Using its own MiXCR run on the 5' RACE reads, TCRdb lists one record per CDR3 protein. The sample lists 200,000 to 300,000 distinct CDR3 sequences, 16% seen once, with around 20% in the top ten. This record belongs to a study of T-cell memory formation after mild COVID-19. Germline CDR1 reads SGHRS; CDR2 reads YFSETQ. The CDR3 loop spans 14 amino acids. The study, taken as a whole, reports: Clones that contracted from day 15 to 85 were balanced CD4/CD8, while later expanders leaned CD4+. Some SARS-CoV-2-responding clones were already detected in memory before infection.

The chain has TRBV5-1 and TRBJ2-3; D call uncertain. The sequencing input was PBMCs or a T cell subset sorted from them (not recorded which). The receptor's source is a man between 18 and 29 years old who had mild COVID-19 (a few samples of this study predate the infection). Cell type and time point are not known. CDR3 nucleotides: TGCGCCAGAAGCTTCTTGGAGAACACAGATACGCAGTATTTT. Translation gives CARSFLENTDTQYF.